The 28 T cell receptor beta chains presented below share a single source sample, sequenced in a study of cytomegalovirus exposure and HLA in healthy donors (dated 2017 in TCRdb). The library was prepared using the immunoSEQ multiplex PCR assay. A mixture of 60 forward primers for TCR Vbeta segments and 13 reverse primers for TCR Jbeta segments was used in the multiplex PCR. The clones in this table, taken by TCRdb from immuneACCESS, are in-frame only. Not every clone is retained; where verified, under half of the shortfall comes from an unresolved V gene, and the cause of the rest is unknown. Here the sample has over 130,000 clones; approximately 65% occur a single time. 6.5% of the sample goes to the ten largest clones. Sequenced material: PBMCs. The origin of the receptors is a woman aged 55-75 years in good health and CMV-seronegative.

The rearrangement joins TRBV29-1 to TRBJ2-1; 11 nucleotides align to TRBD2. The CDR3 has 13 residues. J was trimmed by 8 bases and V by 6 bases; bases with no gene match: 6. CDR1 SQVTM and CDR2 ANQGSEA come from the germline V gene. CDR3 sequence (DNA): TGCAGCGTCGTAGCGGGAGGGTCGTATGAGCAGTTCTTC. As protein: CSVVAGGSYEQFF.

The chain recombines TRBV19 with TRBJ2-3; 8 nucleotides align to TRBD2. V dropped 2 bases and J dropped 4; count of bases not matched to a gene: 8. The germline V gene encodes CDR1 LNHDA and CDR2 SQIVND (reference sequence). This CDR3 spans 16 amino acids. CDR3 in amino acids: CASSIWGLEGPDTQYF. DNA for the CDR3: TGTGCCAGTAGTATATGGGGACTAGAAGGCCCAGATACGCAGTATTTT.

V gene TRBV11-2 combines with J gene TRBJ2-1; 9 positions agree with TRBD2. The CDR3 spans 16 residues. V lost 4 bases, J lost 3 bases, and 7 bases stayed unmatched. Germline CDR1 is SGHAT and CDR2 is FQNNGV. DNA for the CDR3: TGTGCCAGCAGCTCAGGCGGGGGGGCCATCTACAATGAGCAGTTCTTC. Translation gives CASSSGGGAIYNEQFF.

A remark on this clone: At one end the junction does not follow the germline gene, possibly because of a read error. This chain uses TRBV7-9 with TRBJ2-5; D perhaps matches TRBD1 (6 bases). This CDR3 is 15 amino acids long. Germline V CDR1 and CDR2: SEHNR, FQNEAQ (reference sequence). The CDR3 protein is CASNLDSDYQETQYF. The CDR3 DNA reads as TGTGCCAGCAACTTGGACAGTGATTACCAGGAGACCCAGTACTTC.

The genes are TRBV5-6 and TRBJ2-7; 8 bases are shared with TRBD1. CDR1 and CDR2 from the germline V gene are SGHDT and YYEEEE. CDR3 size: 13 residues. V shed 0 bases, J shed 9 bases, and the junction held 5 bases outside the gene matches. The CDR3 DNA reads TGTGCCAGCAGCTTGGGCGGACAGGGTGGGCAGTACTTC. This translates into CASSLGGQGGQYF.

The chain couples TRBV2 to TRBJ1-1; tentatively, D is TRBD1 (5 bases). The CDR3 is 14 amino acids. The V and J ends lost 6 bases and 4 bases respectively, with 15 bases between them. CDR1 SNHLY and CDR2 FYNNEI come from the germline V gene. In nucleotides, the CDR3 is TGTGCCAGCAGGGTACCCAGGGTCGGCACTGAAGCTTTCTTT. Translated, it gives CASRVPRVGTEAFF.

This chain joins TRBV2 and TRBJ1-2; D is uncertain. Germline CDR1 reads SNHLY; CDR2 reads FYNNEI. Trimming stripped 4 bases from V and 2 bases from J, with 5 bases between. The CDR3 sequence is 12 residues long. CDR3 sequence: CASSGGNYGYTF. CDR3 DNA sequence: TGTGCCAGCAGTGGAGGGAACTATGGCTACACCTTC.

This CDR3 reads CATSRGGTGGGYTF. DNA for the CDR3: TGTGCCACCAGCAGAGGTGGGACAGGGGGGGGCTACACCTTC. The rearrangement uses TRBV15 and TRBJ1-2; 11 bases are a match to TRBD1. From germline, CDR1 is LNHNV and CDR2 YYDKDF (reference sequence). The CDR3 covers 14 residues. V dropped 1 base and J dropped 8; count of bases not matched to a gene: 3.

The chain uses TRBV15 and TRBJ2-5, with 10 bases lining up with TRBD2. The DNA end favors TRBJ2-7, so the J call may be wrong. Germline V gene lookup returns CDR1 LNHNV and CDR2 YYDKDF (reference sequence). The CDR3 is made up of 17 amino acids. The CDR3 sequence is CATSRDRTSGAYYEQYF. The DNA of the CDR3 is TGTGCCACCAGCAGAGACCGAACTAGCGGGGCTTACTACGAGCAGTACTTC.

The chain is built from TRBV25-1 and TRBJ1-4, with a possible D match to TRBD1 (6 bases). Germline V CDR1 and CDR2: MGHDK, SYGVNS. V lost 7 bases and J 3 bases, leaving 9 bases between the germline ends. The CDR3 is made up of 13 amino acids. CDR3 region: CASKGGANEKLFF. The CDR3 region has the DNA TGTGCCAGCAAAGGGGGAGCTAATGAAAAACTGTTTTTT.

A few counts support this clone. This CDR3 reads CASSASRVAGETQYF. In DNA, the CDR3 is TGTGCCAGTAGTGCAAGTCGTGTAGCGGGGGAGACCCAGTACTTC. The chain employs TRBV19 and TRBJ2-5; TRBD2 matches 8 bases. V trimming: 5 bases; J trimming: 5 bases; junction bases outside the gene matches: 10. The CDR3 runs to 15 residues. The germline CDR1 and CDR2 sequences are LNHDA and SQIVND (reference sequence).

This chain joins TRBV14 and TRBJ1-2; 9 bases align to TRBD1. This CDR3 contains 16 residues. The germline V gene encodes CDR1 SGHDN and CDR2 FVKESK. V gave up 4 bases and J gave up 4 bases; unmatched junction bases: 10. The CDR3 sequence is CASSRRDRAVPYGYTF. CDR3 coding DNA: TGTGCCAGCAGCCGTAGGGACAGGGCGGTCCCCTATGGCTACACCTTC.

The CDR3 loop is CASGPQGVVAGELFF. Here the CDR3 DNA reads TGTGCCAGCGGACCCCAGGGGGTCGTCGCCGGGGAGCTGTTTTTT. The gene calls are TRBV6-5 and TRBJ2-2; 7 bases map to TRBD1. The V gene's germline CDR1 is MNHEY and CDR2 SVGAGI. The CDR3 consists of 15 residues. V was clipped by 8 bases and J by 6 bases; unmatched bases: 12.

The rearrangement uses TRBV5-1 and TRBJ1-6; D gene ambiguous. This CDR3 has 15 amino acids. V shed 1 base and J shed 4 bases, with 9 bases lying between them. Germline CDR1 is SGHRS and CDR2 is YFSETQ. The CDR3: CASSLSRSYNSPLHF. In DNA form, the CDR3 reads TGCGCCAGCAGCTTGTCGCGGTCTTATAATTCACCCCTCCACTTT.

This clone was detected only a few times. The chain has TRBV21-1 and TRBJ1-5; TRBD1 reflects the table's D call only, with no check against the DNA. TRBV21-1 is a known pseudogene. The CDR3 is made up of 18 amino acids. The CDR3 bases are TGTGCCAGCAGGCTAAAGTTGCAGGGAAGGGCTTCCAATCAGCCCCAGCATTTT. Translating it yields CASRLKLQGRASNQPQHF.

The gene calls are TRBV5-1 and TRBJ2-1; 10 nucleotides line up with TRBD2. The CDR3 contains 20 residues. Germline assignment: CDR1 SGHRS and CDR2 YFSETQ. Trimming at V came to 1 base and at J to 0 bases, leaving 13 bases not matched to a gene. In DNA form, the CDR3 reads TGCGCCAGCAGCTTGAGGGGTCTAGCGGGAGCCCTCATCTCCTACAATGAGCAGTTCTTC. Its translation: CASSLRGLAGALISYNEQFF.

CDR3 loop: CASSLGRLNSPLHF. The CDR3 DNA is TGTGCCAGCAGCTTGGGCCGACTGAATTCACCCCTCCACTTT. The rearrangement links TRBV5-4 to TRBJ1-6; D unclear. The ends were cut back, 0 bases at V and 7 bases at J, with 8 bases in the middle. Germline CDR1 is SGHNT and CDR2 is YYREEE (reference sequence). This CDR3 is 14 amino acids long.

This sequence joins TRBV7-8 and TRBJ1-4; D is perhaps TRBD1 (6 bases). Germline V CDR1 and CDR2: SGHVS, FQNEAQ. Trimming left V 1 base short and J 5 bases short, with 11 bases between. The CDR3 is 15 amino acids. Here the CDR3 DNA reads TGTGCCAGCAGCTTAGAGCAGGGGAACAATGAAAAACTGTTTTTT. This encodes CASSLEQGNNEKLFF.

To note about this clone: One end of the junction varies from germline; a read error may be responsible. For the CDR3, the DNA is TGTTCCAGCAGCTTAGGGGGCGACGAGCAGTACTTC. Translating gives CSSSLGGDEQYF. V gene TRBV7-9 combines with J gene TRBJ2-7; 7 bases are shared with TRBD1. The CDR3 runs 12 residues. Germline lookup yields CDR1 SEHNR and CDR2 FQNEAQ (reference sequence). Drawing the rest from reference TRBV7-9 and TRBJ2-7, the complete variable domain is DTGVSQNPRHKITKRGQNVTFRCDPISEHNRLYWYRQTLGQGPEFLTYFQNEAQLEKSRLLSDRFSAERPKGSFSTLEIQRTEQGDSAMYLCSSSLGGDEQYFGPGTRLTVT.

The V call is TRBV5-3, the J call TRBJ2-7, with TRBD2 as a possible D gene (5 bases). TRBV5-3 is an ORF for which the function is uncertain. This CDR3 comprises 16 residues. V was cut by 0 bases and J by 0 bases, with 13 bases left in between. The CDR3 bases are TGTGCCAGAAGCTTGGGGTCCGAGGGATTCTCCTACGAGCAGTACTTC. It is translated as CARSLGSEGFSYEQYF.

This chain connects TRBV6-1 to TRBJ1-2, with TRBD1 matching 10 bases. The CDR3 consists of 13 residues. V gave up 7 bases and J gave up 8 bases; unmatched junction bases: 7. Germline assignment: CDR1 MNHNS and CDR2 SASEGT. The CDR3 nucleotides are TGTGCCAGCACGATGACAGGGGGCGCGGGCTACACCTTC. Translating it yields CASTMTGGAGYTF.

V and J are TRBV11-2 and TRBJ1-1, with D hard to call. The CDR3 has 12 residues. Germline V lookup: CDR1 SGHAT, CDR2 FQNNGV. Trimming stripped 5 bases from V and 6 bases from J, with 10 bases between. The CDR3 DNA reads TGTGCCAGCAGCCGAGGGCGGGCTGAAGCTTTCTTT. Its protein product is CASSRGRAEAFF.

A few counts support this clone. J is TRBJ2-3 and V is TRBV9, with 8 bases matching TRBD1. Germline-derived CDR1 and CDR2 are SGDLS and YYNGEE. J was trimmed by 1 base and V by 5 bases; bases with no gene match: 0. This CDR3 contains 13 residues. The CDR3 loop is CASRGQGTDTQYF. The CDR3 DNA follows: TGTGCCAGCAGGGGACAGGGCACAGATACGCAGTATTTT.

This rearrangement joins TRBV7-2 to TRBJ1-1; D gene unclear. Germline V lookup: CDR1 SGHTA, CDR2 FQGNSA. The CDR3 spans 14 residues. V was pared by 4 bases and J by 7 bases, with 16 bases between. DNA for the CDR3: TGTGCCAGCAGCTCCCGGGGTGGGGAGGGTGAAGCTTTCTTT. Its translation: CASSSRGGEGEAFF.

The chain carries TRBV20-1 and TRBJ2-5; D gene ambiguous. The germline V and J ends were trimmed by 0 bases and 4 bases, with 3 bases remaining between them. CDR1 DFQATT and CDR2 SNEGSKA come from the germline V gene (reference sequence). The CDR3 consists of 11 residues. The CDR3 nucleotides read TGCAGTGCTAGAGACGGAGAGACCCAGTACTTC. As protein: CSARDGETQYF.

This clone was seen more than once but under ten times. In this CDR3 the conserved last residue, phenylalanine or tryptophan, is missing, so a read error is likely. The DNA is left out, because the CDR3 cannot be placed on it with certainty; the CDR3 is given as TCRdb lists it. This chain uses TRBV7-9 with TRBJ2-3; TRBD2 is taken as the D call from the table, unchecked against the DNA. The CDR3 is made up of 13 amino acids, end residues included. The V gene's germline CDR1 is SEHNR and CDR2 FQNEAQ (reference sequence). The chain's CDR3 is CASSRGLAGAYRI.

V is TRBV4-1 and J is TRBJ2-3; TRBD2 aligns across 9 bases. Germline CDR1 and CDR2: MGHRA and YSYEKL. CDR3 length: 20 amino acids. Trimming at V came to 1 base and at J to 4 bases, leaving 18 bases not matched to a gene. CDR3 DNA sequence: TGCGCCAGCAGCCAAGCACAAGGGGCTAGCGGGGCGCCAATTCCAGATACGCAGTATTTT. Protein product: CASSQAQGASGAPIPDTQYF.

The chain combines TRBV7-6 with TRBJ2-5, with 11 bases aligning to TRBD2. Germline V gene sequence: CDR1 SGHVS, CDR2 FNYEAQ. This CDR3 is built from 16 residues. Trimming removed 4 bases from V and 6 bases from J; junction bases left unmatched: 10. CDR3 loop: CASSSLAGGLVQTQYF. In DNA form, the CDR3 reads TGTGCCAGCAGCTCCTTAGCGGGGGGGCTGGTCCAGACCCAGTACTTC.